The 12 T cell receptor beta chains reported below all come from one sample, sequenced in a study of cytomegalovirus exposure and HLA in healthy donors. This PCR relied on a set of 60 Vbeta primers and 13 Jbeta primers. Data came from immunoSEQ multiplex PCR; TCRdb stores just in-frame clones and leaves some out. The sample has more than 150,000 clones, 65% to 85% seen once. The sample was PBMCs. The receptors come from a girl between 10 and 17 years old in good health and CMV-seropositive.

This rearrangement joins TRBV19 to TRBJ2-7; TRBD1 aligns across 10 bases. The CDR3 covers 16 residues. Germline V lookup: CDR1 LNHDA, CDR2 SQIVND (reference sequence). V lost 3 bases to trimming and J lost 1 base; unmatched junction nucleotides: 6. The DNA of the CDR3 is TGTGCCAGTAGTATTTCGGGACAGGGGTCTTCCTACGAGCAGTACTTC. Amino acids: CASSISGQGSSYEQYF.

The genes are TRBV6-6 and TRBJ2-1, with a tentative D call TRBD2 (6 bases). V lost 6 bases to trimming and J lost 0 bases, with 15 bases between them. In germline, CDR1 is MNHNY, CDR2 SVGAGI (reference sequence). The CDR3 runs 16 residues. As DNA, the CDR3 is TGTGCCAGCAGAAGAGTTGGGGGGAGCTCCTACAATGAGCAGTTCTTC. Protein: CASRRVGGSSYNEQFF.

The J gene is TRBJ1-1, the V gene TRBV30; D ambiguous. Germline V gives CDR1 GTSNPN, CDR2 SVGIG (reference sequence). The CDR3 runs 15 residues. Trimming took 3 bases from V and 5 from J, leaving 19 bases between them. The CDR3 sequence: CAWRERLAQRTEAFF. The DNA for the CDR3 is TGTGCCTGGAGGGAAAGACTTGCTCAACGGACTGAAGCTTTCTTT.

The V and J genes are TRBV5-6 and TRBJ1-2; D uncertain. V was pared by 5 bases and J by 8 bases, with 13 bases between. The CDR3 loop spans 12 amino acids. Germline lookup yields CDR1 SGHDT and CDR2 YYEEEE. This CDR3 reads CASRGIGGGYTF. The CDR3 nucleotides are TGTGCCAGCAGAGGGATCGGAGGAGGCTACACCTTC. The variable domain in full, completed from reference TRBV5-6 and TRBJ1-2, reads DAGVTQSPTHLIKTRGQQVTLRCSPKSGHDTVSWYQQALGQGPQFIFQYYEEEERQRGNFPDRFSGHQFPNYSSELNVNALLLGDSALYLCASRGIGGGYTFGSGTRLTVV.

The chain recombines TRBV10-1 with TRBJ1-5; D is possibly TRBD1 (5 bases). Germline lookup yields CDR1 WNHNN and CDR2 SYGVQD (reference sequence). The CDR3 has 17 amino acids. Between the trimmed V and J ends, which lost 7 bases and 0 bases, there was a span of 19 bases. The CDR3, as DNA: TGCGCCAGCACCTCCGGAAAGGGGAGGTATAGCAATCAGCCCCAGCATTTT. Amino acid sequence: CASTSGKGRYSNQPQHF.

In this sample, this clone turned up a few times. This rearrangement joins TRBV29-1 to TRBJ2-1; perhaps TRBD2 as D (5 bases). Germline CDR1 reads SQVTM; CDR2 reads ANQGSEA. The CDR3 length is 11 residues. The V and J ends lost 4 bases and 8 bases respectively, with 9 bases between them. This CDR3 is CSVARDYEQFF. The CDR3 region has the DNA TGCAGCGTTGCCCGGGATTATGAGCAGTTCTTC.

The chain joins TRBV6-5 to TRBJ2-2; the match to TRBD2 covers 7 bases. V lost 3 bases, J lost 8 bases, and 12 bases stayed unmatched. CDR1 MNHEY and CDR2 SVGAGI come from the germline V gene. The CDR3 consists of 16 residues. The CDR3 protein is CASSYEAGLWTGELFF. The DNA of the CDR3 is TGTGCCAGCAGTTATGAAGCGGGACTTTGGACGGGGGAGCTGTTTTTT.

This CDR3 is CASSHPWVRETQYF. The CDR3 DNA reads as TGTGCCAGCAGCCACCCCTGGGTGCGGGAGACCCAGTACTTC. This sequence joins TRBV7-6 and TRBJ2-5, with no clear D. The CDR3 is 14 amino acids. Per the germline V gene, CDR1 is SGHVS and CDR2 is FNYEAQ. V was trimmed by 5 bases and J by 5 bases, leaving 15 bases between them.

V gene TRBV18 combines with J gene TRBJ2-4, with 8 bases matching TRBD1. CDR3 length: 17 amino acids. Germline V gives CDR1 KGHSH, CDR2 LQKENI. V dropped 0 bases and J dropped 0; count of bases not matched to a gene: 4. The CDR3 region is CASSPPPTGGAKNIQYF. The CDR3 bases are TGTGCCAGCTCACCACCTCCTACAGGGGGAGCCAAAAACATTCAGTACTTC.

This chain uses TRBV20-1 with TRBJ1-1; maybe TRBD1 (5 bases). Germline V CDR1 and CDR2: DFQATT, SNEGSKA (reference sequence). There are 11 residues in the CDR3. In DNA, the CDR3 is TGCAGGGGGGGGTGGAACACTGAAGCTTTCTTT. As protein: CRGGWNTEAFF.

The rearrangement joins TRBV6-5 to TRBJ2-2, with TRBD1 matching over 9 bases. CDR1 is MNHEY and CDR2 is SVGAGI in the germline V gene. The CDR3 spans 16 residues. V dropped 4 bases and J dropped 5; count of bases not matched to a gene: 8. In DNA, the CDR3 is TGTGCCAGCAGTTTACGACAGGGGGGGGCGACCGGGGAGCTGTTTTTT. Translation: CASSLRQGGATGELFF.

DNA for the CDR3: TGTGCCAGCCGCTCTTACTCTGGGGCCAACGTCCTGACTTTC. Translated: CASRSYSGANVLTF. This chain connects TRBV11-2 to TRBJ2-6; no clear D. CDR1 is SGHAT, CDR2 FQNNGV, per germline. Trimming removed 8 bases at V and 0 bases at J, with 8 bases between. The CDR3 consists of 14 residues. The whole variable domain, remainder taken from reference TRBV11-2 and TRBJ2-6, is EAGVAQSPRYKIIEKRQSVAFWCNPISGHATLYWYQQILGQGPKLLIQFQNNGVVDDSQLPKDRFSAERLKGVDSTLKIQPAKLEDSAVYLCASRSYSGANVLTFGAGSRLTVL.